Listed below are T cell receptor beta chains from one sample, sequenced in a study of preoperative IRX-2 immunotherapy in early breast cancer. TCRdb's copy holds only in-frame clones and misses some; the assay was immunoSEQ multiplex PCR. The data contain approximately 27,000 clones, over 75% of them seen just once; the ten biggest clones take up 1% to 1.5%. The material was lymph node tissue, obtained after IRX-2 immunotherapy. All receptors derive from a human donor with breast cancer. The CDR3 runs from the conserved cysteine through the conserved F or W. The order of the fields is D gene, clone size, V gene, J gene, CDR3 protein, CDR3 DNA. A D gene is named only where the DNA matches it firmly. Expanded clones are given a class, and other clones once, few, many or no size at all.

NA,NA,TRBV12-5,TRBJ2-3,CASTTGYADTQYF,TGTGCCAGCACCACAGGGTACGCAGATACGCAGTATTTT
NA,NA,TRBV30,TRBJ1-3,CAWGRVSGNTIYF,TGTGCCTGGGGTCGGGTCTCTGGAAACACCATATATTTT
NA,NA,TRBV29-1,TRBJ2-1,CSVAWAYNEQFF,TGCAGCGTTGCCTGGGCCTACAATGAGCAGTTCTTC
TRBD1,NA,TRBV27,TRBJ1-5,CASRSGTGTFQPQHF,TGTGCCAGCAGATCCGGGACAGGGACTTTTCAGCCCCAGCATTTT
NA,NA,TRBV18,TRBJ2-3,CASSPPGQGDTQYF,TGTGCCAGCTCACCACCGGGTCAGGGGGATACGCAGTATTTT
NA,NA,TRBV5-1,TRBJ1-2,CASSLQVRADGGYTF,TGCGCCAGCAGCTTGCAAGTTAGGGCAGACGGCGGCTACACCTTC
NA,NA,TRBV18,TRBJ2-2,CASSQAGRKNTGELFF,TGTGCCAGCTCACAAGCCGGTAGAAAGAACACCGGGGAGCTGTTTTTT
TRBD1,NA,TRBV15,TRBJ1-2,CASSLEAGGYGYTF,TGTGCCAGCAGCTTGGAGGCAGGGGGTTATGGCTACACCTTC
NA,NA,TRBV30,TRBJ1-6,CAHAGAAGPGSPLHF,TGTGCCCACGCTGGAGCAGCAGGGCCCGGTTCACCCCTCCACTTT
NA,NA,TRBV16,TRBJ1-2,CASSQLRGTYGYTF,TGTGCCAGCAGCCAATTGCGGGGGACCTATGGCTACACCTTC
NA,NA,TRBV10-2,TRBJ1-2,CASSAELGADGYTF,TGCGCCAGCAGTGCTGAGTTAGGGGCGGATGGCTACACCTTC
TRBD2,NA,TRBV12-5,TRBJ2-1,CASGSIRSSGVGGEQFF,TGTGCTAGTGGTTCCATTCGATCTAGCGGGGTAGGCGGTGAGCAGTTCTTC
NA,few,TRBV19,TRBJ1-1,CASSRGRGPVNTEAFF,TGTGCCAGTAGTCGTGGGAGGGGACCTGTGAACACTGAAGCTTTCTTT
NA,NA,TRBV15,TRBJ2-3,CATSRDQGYTDTQYF,TGTGCCACCAGCAGAGATCAGGGTTACACAGATACGCAGTATTTT
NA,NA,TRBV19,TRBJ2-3,CASRGGALGTQYF,TGTGCCAGTAGGGGTGGGGCTTTAGGTACGCAGTATTTT
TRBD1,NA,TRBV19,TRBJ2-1,CASKGQKSSYNEQFF,TGTGCCAGTAAGGGACAGAAAAGCTCCTACAATGAGCAGTTCTTC
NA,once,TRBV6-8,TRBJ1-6,CASSPTWGNNSPLHF,TGTGCCAGCAGCCCTACATGGGGCAATAATTCACCCCTCCACTTT
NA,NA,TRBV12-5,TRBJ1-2,CASQGGESYGYTF,TGTGCCAGTCAAGGCGGGGAGTCGTATGGCTACACCTTC
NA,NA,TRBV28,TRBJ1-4,CASSSLISDGYEKLFF,TGTGCCAGCAGTTCTCTGATCTCGGACGGCTATGAAAAACTGTTTTTT
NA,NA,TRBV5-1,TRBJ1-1,CASSSSEGPTEAFF,TGCGCCAGCAGCTCCTCCGAGGGTCCCACTGAAGCTTTCTTT